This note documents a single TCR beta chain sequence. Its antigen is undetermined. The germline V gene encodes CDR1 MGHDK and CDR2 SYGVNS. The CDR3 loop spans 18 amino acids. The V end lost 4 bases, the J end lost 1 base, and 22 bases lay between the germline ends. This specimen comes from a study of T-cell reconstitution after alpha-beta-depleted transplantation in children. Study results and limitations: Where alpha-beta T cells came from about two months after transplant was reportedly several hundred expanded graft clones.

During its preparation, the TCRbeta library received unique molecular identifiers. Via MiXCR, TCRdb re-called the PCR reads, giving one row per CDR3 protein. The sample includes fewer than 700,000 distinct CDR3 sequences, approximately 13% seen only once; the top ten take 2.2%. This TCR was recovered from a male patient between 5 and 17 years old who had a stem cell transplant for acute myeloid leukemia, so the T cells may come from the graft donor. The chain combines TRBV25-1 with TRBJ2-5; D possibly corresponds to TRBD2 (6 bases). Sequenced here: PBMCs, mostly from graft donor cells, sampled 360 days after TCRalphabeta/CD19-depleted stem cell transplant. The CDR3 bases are TGTGCCAGCAGTGCAAGGGCTTCCAGCGGAGGGAGCCAAGAGACCCAGTACTTC. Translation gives CASSARASSGGSQETQYF.